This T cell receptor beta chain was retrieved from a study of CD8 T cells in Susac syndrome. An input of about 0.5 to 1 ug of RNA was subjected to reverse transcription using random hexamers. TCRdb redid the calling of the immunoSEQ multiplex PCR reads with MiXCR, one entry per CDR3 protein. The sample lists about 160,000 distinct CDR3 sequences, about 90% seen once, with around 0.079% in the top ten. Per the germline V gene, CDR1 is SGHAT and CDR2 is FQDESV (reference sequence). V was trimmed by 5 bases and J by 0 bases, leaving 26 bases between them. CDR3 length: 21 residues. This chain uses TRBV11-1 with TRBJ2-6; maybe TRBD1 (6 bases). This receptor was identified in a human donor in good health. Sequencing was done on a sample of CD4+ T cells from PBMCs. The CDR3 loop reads CASSLTLIRGSSFSGANVLTF. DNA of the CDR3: TGTGCCAGCAGCCTAACTTTAATTAGGGGGTCCAGCTTCTCTGGGGCCAACGTCCTGACTTTC.